A selection of T cell receptor beta chains follows, all from one sample in a study of T cells in Graves' hyperthyroidism and ophthalmopathy. TCRdb recomputed calls from the multiplex PCR reads with MiXCR, one row per CDR3 protein. In the table there are about 420,000 distinct CDR3 sequences, 15% to 18% of which are singletons. Source material: blood. Source of these receptors: a woman aged 18-30 years with Graves' hyperthyroidism. Both conserved end residues are part of each CDR3. A D gene is named only where the DNA matches it firmly.

>TRBD2|TRBJ2-2|TRBV7-3
CASSVRAGGAGELFF
>.|TRBJ2-2|TRBV5-8
CASSLSLKSGFAGELFF
>TRBD1|TRBJ2-5|TRBV6-1
CASRGLGTGEETQYF
>TRBD1|TRBJ1-2|TRBV12-3/TRBV12-4
CASSLGGWDSTLHGYTF
>.|TRBJ2-2|TRBV10-3
CAIMGLSNTGELFF
>.|TRBJ2-7|TRBV9
CASSVDVLSGYEQYF
>TRBD1|TRBJ1-6|TRBV12-3/TRBV12-4
CASSRTGVYSPLHF
>.|TRBJ1-1|TRBV12-3/TRBV12-4
CASSVGVTEAFF
>TRBD1|TRBJ2-4|TRBV2
CASSVYRGVAKNIQYF
>.|TRBJ2-5|TRBV7-2
CASSLVPQETQYF
>.|TRBJ2-7|TRBV10-3
CAISGQNEQYF
>TRBD1|TRBJ2-1|TRBV2
CASKSQQGVNNEQFF
>.|TRBJ1-2|TRBV20-1
CSARDLAGDPLLYGYTF
>.|TRBJ1-3|TRBV10-3
CAISDVSSSGNTIYF
>.|TRBJ2-1|TRBV11-2
CASSPALDYNEQFF
>.|TRBJ1-1|TRBV28
CASSPPRNTEAFF
>.|TRBJ2-7|TRBV7-2
CASSRSGGLDYEQYF
>.|TRBJ2-3|TRBV6-1
CASVYGVTDTQYF
>.|TRBJ2-7|TRBV5-1
CASGADNSYEQYF
>TRBD2|TRBJ2-3|TRBV12-3/TRBV12-4
CASSPGGGESTQYF
>TRBD1|TRBJ1-5|TRBV12-3/TRBV12-4
CASNLGQYSNQPQHF
>.|TRBJ1-1|TRBV2
CASSAEGGGVNTEAFF
>.|TRBJ1-5|TRBV6-1
CASRAPGSNQPQHF